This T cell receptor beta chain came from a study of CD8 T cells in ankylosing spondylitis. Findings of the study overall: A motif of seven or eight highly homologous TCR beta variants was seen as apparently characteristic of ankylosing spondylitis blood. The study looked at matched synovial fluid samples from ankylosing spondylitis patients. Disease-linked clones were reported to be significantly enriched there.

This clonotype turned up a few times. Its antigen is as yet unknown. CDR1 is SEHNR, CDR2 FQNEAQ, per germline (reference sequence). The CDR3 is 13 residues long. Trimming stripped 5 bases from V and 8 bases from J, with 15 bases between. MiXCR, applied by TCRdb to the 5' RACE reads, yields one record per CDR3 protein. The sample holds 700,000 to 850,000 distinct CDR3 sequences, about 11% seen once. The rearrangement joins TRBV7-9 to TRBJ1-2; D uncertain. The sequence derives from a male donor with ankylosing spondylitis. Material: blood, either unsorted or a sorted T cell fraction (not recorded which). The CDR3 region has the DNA TGTGCCAGCAGCCCTGCCCCCGGACGCGGCTACACCTTC. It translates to CASSPAPGRGYTF.